This T cell receptor (beta chain) emerged from a study of control samples from healthy donors and cancer patients. Sequenced by immunoSEQ multiplex PCR; TCRdb stores in-frame clones only, minus some. Of around 170,000 clones listed, roughly 88% were seen once; the top ten hold approximately 4.9%. V dropped 3 bases and J dropped 5; count of bases not matched to a gene: 2. Per the germline V gene, CDR1 is MNHEY and CDR2 is SMNVEV (reference sequence). The CDR3 is 14 residues long. What was sequenced was blood. The V and J genes are TRBV27 and TRBJ1-2; 11 nucleotides align to TRBD1. This receptor was taken from a woman aged 25 to 39 in good health. The CDR3 nucleotides read TGTGCCAGCAGTTTTGGACAGGGGGCTTATGGCTACACCTTC. Translated, it gives CASSFGQGAYGYTF.